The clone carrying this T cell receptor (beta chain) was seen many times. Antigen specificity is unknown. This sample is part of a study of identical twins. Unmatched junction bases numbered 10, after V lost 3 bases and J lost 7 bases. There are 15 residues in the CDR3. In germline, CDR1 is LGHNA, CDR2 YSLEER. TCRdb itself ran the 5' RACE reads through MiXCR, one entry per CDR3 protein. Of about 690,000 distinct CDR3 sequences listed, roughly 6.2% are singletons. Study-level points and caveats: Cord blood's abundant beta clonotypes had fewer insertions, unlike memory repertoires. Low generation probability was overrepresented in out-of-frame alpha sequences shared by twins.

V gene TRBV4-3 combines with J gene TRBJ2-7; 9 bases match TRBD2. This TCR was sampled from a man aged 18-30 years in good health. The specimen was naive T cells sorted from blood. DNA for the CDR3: TGCGCCAGCAGCCAGGTGACTAGCGGCATTAATGAGCAGTACTTC. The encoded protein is CASSQVTSGINEQYF.